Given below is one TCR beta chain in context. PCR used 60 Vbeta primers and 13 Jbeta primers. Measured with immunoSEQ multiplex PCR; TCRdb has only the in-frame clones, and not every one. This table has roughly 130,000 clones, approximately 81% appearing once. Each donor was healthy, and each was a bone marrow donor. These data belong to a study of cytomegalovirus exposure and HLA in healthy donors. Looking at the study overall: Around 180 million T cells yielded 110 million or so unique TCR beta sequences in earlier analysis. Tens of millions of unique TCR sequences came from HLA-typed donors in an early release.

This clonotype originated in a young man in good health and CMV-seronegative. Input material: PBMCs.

CDR3 nucleotides: TGTGCCAGCAGTTCCTCAGGGGGTACTAACTATGGCTACACCTTC. Protein: CASSSSGGTNYGYTF. V gene TRBV27 combines with J gene TRBJ1-2; 7 bases match TRBD1. This CDR3 spans 15 amino acids. The germline CDR1 and CDR2 sequences are MNHEY and SMNVEV (reference sequence). The V gene end was trimmed by 4 bases and the J gene end by 0 bases; junction bases not matched to a gene: 5.